These T cell receptor beta chains were read from a single sample in a study of blood T cell repertoires in COVID-19. Measured with immunoSEQ multiplex PCR; TCRdb has only the in-frame clones, and not every one. This table holds about 99,000 clones, 85% to 90% found once. Sequenced: peripheral blood. The source of these receptors is a man aged 50-59 years with COVID-19, enrolled during active disease. The CDR3 runs from the conserved cysteine through the conserved F or W. A D gene is named only where the DNA matches it firmly. Clone size is stated in some rows and not others, as once, few, many or a class when expanded.

TRBV29-1	TRBJ2-1	NA	NA	TGCAGCGCTTACGAACAGGGCCCCGATGAGCAGTTCTTC	CSAYEQGPDEQFF
TRBV9	TRBJ2-7	NA	NA	TGTGCCAGCAGCGTAGCTTCTCGGACAGATTTTTACGAGCAGTACTTC	CASSVASRTDFYEQYF
TRBV11-2	TRBJ1-4	NA	TRBD1	TGTGCCAGCAGCCTCCGGGACAGGGGGTTAGAAAAACTGTTTTTT	CASSLRDRGLEKLFF
TRBV18	TRBJ2-1	NA	NA	TGTGCCAGCTCACCGGCAAATGAGCAGTTCTTC	CASSPANEQFF
TRBV13	TRBJ1-1	NA	NA	TGTGCCAGCAGCTTGAGGAACACTGAAGCTTTCTTT	CASSLRNTEAFF
TRBV11-2	TRBJ2-3	NA	TRBD1	TGTGCCAGCAGCACCGAGGGGGCAAGTTCCACAGATACGCAGTATTTT	CASSTEGASSTDTQYF
TRBV5-1	TRBJ2-2	NA	TRBD1	TGCGCCACGACGGGCAGGGGGACCGGGGAGCTGTTTTTT	CATTGRGTGELFF
TRBV18	TRBJ1-5	once	NA	TGTGCCAGCTCACCCGGAGATAACAATCAGCCCCAGCATTTT	CASSPGDNNQPQHF
TRBV19	TRBJ1-5	NA	NA	TGTGCCAGTACCGGGACGGCGGGAAACGATCAGCCCCAGCATTTT	CASTGTAGNDQPQHF
TRBV30	TRBJ1-4	NA	NA	TGTGCCTGGAGTGTACGGAGTCCTGAGGTGTTTTTT	CAWSVRSPEVFF
TRBV7-6	TRBJ1-6	NA	NA	TGTGCCAGCAGCTTAGCTTTTCGCAGGGTGGGTTCACCCCTCCACTTT	CASSLAFRRVGSPLHF
TRBV30	TRBJ1-6	NA	NA	TGTGCCTGGACTTACGGGAGTTCACCCCTCCACTTT	CAWTYGSSPLHF
TRBV30	TRBJ2-1	NA	NA	TGTGCCTGGAGTGTTTATAGTACCTACAATGAGCAGTTCTTC	CAWSVYSTYNEQFF
TRBV7-9	TRBJ2-5	NA	NA	TGTGCCAGCAGCTTAGGCGGAGGGGTAGTCGTGGAGACCCAGTACTTC	CASSLGGGVVVETQYF
TRBV7-9	TRBJ1-5	NA	TRBD1	TGTGCCAGCAGCTTAGACACAGGGGTTCAGCCCCAGCATTTT	CASSLDTGVQPQHF
TRBV19	TRBJ1-2	NA	NA	TGTGCCAGTAGTATAACAGCCGCTAACTATGGCTACACCTTC	CASSITAANYGYTF
TRBV6-4	TRBJ2-6	once	NA	TGTGCCAGCAGTGCCGACCCTAGTTCTGGGGCCAACGTCCTGACTTTC	CASSADPSSGANVLTF
TRBV18	TRBJ2-2	NA	TRBD1	TGTGCCAGCCTTCCGACAGGGGCTGAGACCGGGGAGCTGTTTTTT	CASLPTGAETGELFF
TRBV4-2	TRBJ2-1	NA	TRBD2	TGTGCCAGCAGCCTCACTAGCGGGTTCTCCTCCTACAATGAGCAGTTCTTC	CASSLTSGFSSYNEQFF
TRBV28	TRBJ2-7	NA	TRBD2	TGTGCCAGCAGTCTCGGACTAGCGGGGGTAACTGGGGAGCAGTACTTC	CASSLGLAGVTGEQYF
TRBV5-1	TRBJ2-3	NA	NA	TGCGCCAGCAGCTTGGGCCAGGGGACCACAGATACGCAGTATTTT	CASSLGQGTTDTQYF
TRBV19	TRBJ1-4	NA	TRBD1	TGTGCCAGCGACAACAGGGGCCTAGGGGAAAAACTGTTTTTT	CASDNRGLGEKLFF
TRBV7-2	TRBJ1-1	NA	NA	TGTGCCAGCAGCTTTGCCAACGGAGCGGCTGAAGCTTTCTTT	CASSFANGAAEAFF
TRBV6-2/TRBV6-3	TRBJ1-2	NA	TRBD1	TGTGCCAGCAGCTTGGACAGGGCTTATGGCTACACCTTC	CASSLDRAYGYTF
TRBV4-1	TRBJ1-1	NA	NA	TGCGCCAGCAGCCAAGTCGCAGGGATGAACACTGAAGCTTTCTTT	CASSQVAGMNTEAFF
TRBV6-5	TRBJ2-7	NA	TRBD2	TGTGCTCACAGGCGGGGGGGGGATTACGAGCAGTACTTC	CAHRRGGDYEQYF
TRBV5-1	TRBJ2-3	once	NA	TGCGCCAGCAGCCCCGAACCTCAAAGCGCAGATACGCAGTATTTT	CASSPEPQSADTQYF
TRBV11-3	TRBJ1-6	NA	NA	TGTGCCAGCAGCTTAAACGGTGATTCACCCCTCCACTTT	CASSLNGDSPLHF
TRBV2	TRBJ1-2	NA	TRBD1	TGTGCCAGCAGTTCCGAAGAGGCCCAGGGGGCACTTGGTGGCTACACCTTC	CASSSEEAQGALGGYTF
TRBV15	TRBJ2-5	NA	NA	TGTGCCACCAGCAGAGATAGTAAAGAGACCCAGTACTTC	CATSRDSKETQYF
TRBV12-3/TRBV12-4	TRBJ1-2	NA	NA	TGTGCCAGCAGGCCCCGGCAGGGGAGTGGCTACACCTTC	CASRPRQGSGYTF
TRBV2	TRBJ1-1	NA	TRBD1	TGTGCCAGCAGCCAGGACAGGGACACTGAAGCTTTCTTT	CASSQDRDTEAFF
TRBV29-1	TRBJ1-1	NA	NA	TGCAGCGTGCAGGGGCGGTTGTCCCGAACTGAAGCTTTCTTT	CSVQGRLSRTEAFF
TRBV7-2	TRBJ2-7	NA	NA	TGTGCCAGCGGAAAAGGGGCTTGGCTCGAGCAGTACTTC	CASGKGAWLEQYF
TRBV30	TRBJ1-4	NA	NA	TGTGCCTGGAGTATACAGGGTGTGGGTGAAAAACTGTTTTTT	CAWSIQGVGEKLFF
TRBV7-6	TRBJ2-7	many	TRBD1	TGTGCCAGCAGCCCGAGCCCCGACAGGGTCCCCTACGAGCAGTACTTC	CASSPSPDRVPYEQYF
TRBV18	TRBJ1-5	NA	NA	TGTGCCAGCTCACCCGGACTGAATCAGCCCCAGCATTTT	CASSPGLNQPQHF